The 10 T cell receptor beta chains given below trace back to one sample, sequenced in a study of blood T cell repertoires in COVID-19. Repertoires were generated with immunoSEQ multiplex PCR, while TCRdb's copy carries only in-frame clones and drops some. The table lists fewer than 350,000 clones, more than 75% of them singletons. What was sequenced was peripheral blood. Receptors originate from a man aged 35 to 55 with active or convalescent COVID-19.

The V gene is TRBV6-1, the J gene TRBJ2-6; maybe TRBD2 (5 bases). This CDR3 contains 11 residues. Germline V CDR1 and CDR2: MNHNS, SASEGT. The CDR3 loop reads CASGGANVLTF. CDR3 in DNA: TGTGCGTCGGGAGGGGCCAACGTCCTGACTTTC.

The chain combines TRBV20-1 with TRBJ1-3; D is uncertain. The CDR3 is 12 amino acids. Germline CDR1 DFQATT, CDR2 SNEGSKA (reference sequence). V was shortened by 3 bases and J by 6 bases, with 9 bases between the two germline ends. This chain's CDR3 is CSASGHENTIYF. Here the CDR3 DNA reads TGCAGTGCTAGTGGGCATGAAAACACCATATATTTT.

The CDR3 region has the DNA TGTGCCAGCAGTGAAGCTATGTCCCTAGCCAAAAACATTCAGTACTTC. Its protein is CASSEAMSLAKNIQYF. The chain is built from TRBV6-1 and TRBJ2-4; D is undetermined. The CDR3 consists of 16 residues. Germline V gives CDR1 MNHNS, CDR2 SASEGT. V was cut by 0 bases and J by 0 bases, with 9 bases left in between.

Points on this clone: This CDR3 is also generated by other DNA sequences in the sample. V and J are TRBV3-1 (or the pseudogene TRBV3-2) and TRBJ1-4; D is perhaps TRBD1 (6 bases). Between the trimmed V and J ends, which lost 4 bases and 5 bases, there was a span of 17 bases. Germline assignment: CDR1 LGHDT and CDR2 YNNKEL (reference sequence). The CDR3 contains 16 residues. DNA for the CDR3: TGTGCCAGCAGCCCCGAGTGGACAGCCGCCAATGAAAAACTGTTTTTT. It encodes CASSPEWTAANEKLFF.

This chain's CDR3 is CASSLDLPGAFDEQFF. In DNA form, the CDR3 reads TGTGCCAGCAGCTTAGATCTTCCGGGAGCTTTCGATGAGCAGTTCTTC. The rearrangement links TRBV11-3 to TRBJ2-1, with D perhaps matching TRBD2 (6 bases). The CDR3 totals 16 residues. V was cut by 0 bases and J by 8 bases, with 17 bases left in between. Germline V gene lookup returns CDR1 SGHNT and CDR2 YENEEA.

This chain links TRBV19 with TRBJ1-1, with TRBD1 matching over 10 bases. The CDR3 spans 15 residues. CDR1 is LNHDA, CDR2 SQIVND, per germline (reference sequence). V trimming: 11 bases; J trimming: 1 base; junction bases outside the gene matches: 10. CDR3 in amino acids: CASRDRGRENTEAFF. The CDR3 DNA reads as TGTGCCTCCCGGGACAGGGGCCGGGAGAACACTGAAGCTTTCTTT.

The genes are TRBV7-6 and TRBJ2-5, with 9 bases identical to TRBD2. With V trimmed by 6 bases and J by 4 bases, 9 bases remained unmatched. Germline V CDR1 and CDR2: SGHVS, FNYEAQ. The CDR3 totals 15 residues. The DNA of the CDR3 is TGTGCCAGCAGACTAGGGACTAGCCGAGGAGAGACCCAGTACTTC. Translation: CASRLGTSRGETQYF.

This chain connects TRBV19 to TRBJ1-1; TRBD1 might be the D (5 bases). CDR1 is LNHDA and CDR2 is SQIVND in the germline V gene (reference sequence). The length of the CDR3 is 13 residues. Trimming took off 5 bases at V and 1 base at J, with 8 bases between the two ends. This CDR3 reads CASSSTGNTEAFF. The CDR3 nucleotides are TGTGCCAGTAGTTCAACAGGGAACACTGAAGCTTTCTTT. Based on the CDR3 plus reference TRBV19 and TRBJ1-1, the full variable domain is DGGITQSPKYLFRKEGQNVTLSCEQNLNHDAMYWYRQDPGQGLRLIYYSQIVNDFQKGDIAEGYSVSREKKESFPLTVTSAQKNPTAFYLCASSSTGNTEAFFGQGTRLTVV.

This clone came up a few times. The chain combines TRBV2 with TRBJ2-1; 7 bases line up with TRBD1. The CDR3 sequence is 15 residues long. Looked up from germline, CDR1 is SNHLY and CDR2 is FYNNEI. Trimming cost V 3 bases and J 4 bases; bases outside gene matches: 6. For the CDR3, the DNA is TGTGCCAGCAGTGAGGGGGACAGCTTATACAATGAGCAGTTCTTC. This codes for CASSEGDSLYNEQFF.

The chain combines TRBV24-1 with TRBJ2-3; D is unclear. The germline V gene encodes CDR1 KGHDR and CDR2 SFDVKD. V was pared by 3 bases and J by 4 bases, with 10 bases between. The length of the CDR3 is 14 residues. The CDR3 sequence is CATSDNTLADTQYF. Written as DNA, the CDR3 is TGTGCCACCAGTGATAATACTCTAGCAGATACGCAGTATTTT.